This TCR beta chain was captured by sequencing in a study of blood T cell repertoires in COVID-19. Trimming left V 0 bases short and J 7 bases short, with 21 bases between. CDR1 is LGHDT and CDR2 is YNNKEL in the germline V gene (reference sequence). This CDR3 comprises 17 residues. As processed by the authors: Reference gene primer amplification gave nucleated cell count estimates. Assay: immunoSEQ multiplex PCR; the TCRdb copy retains only in-frame clones and omits some. V and J calls and clone size are those listed in that table; D and trimming were worked out from the DNA. The sample holds some 98,000 clones, 84% seen once.

Sequenced input: peripheral blood. This TCR was sampled from a man in his sixties with acute or convalescent COVID-19. The V and J genes are TRBV3-1 (or the pseudogene TRBV3-2) and TRBJ1-1; a weak D match, TRBD1 (6 bases). The CDR3 nucleotides are TGTGCCAGCAGCCAAGATCGGTGGGGACACAAGAGCTATGAAGCTTTCTTT. This translates into CASSQDRWGHKSYEAFF.